The 15 T cell receptor beta chains listed next were all sequenced from one sample in a study of cytomegalovirus exposure and HLA in healthy donors (dated by TCRdb to 2016 to 2017). The library was prepared using the immunoSEQ multiplex PCR assay. The multiplex PCR relied on a mix of 60 forward primers for TCR Vbeta segments and 13 reverse primers for TCR Jbeta segments. TCRdb took this table from immuneACCESS and kept in-frame rearrangements with V and J called. Such tables lack part of the clones; where checked against another copy, unresolved V genes explain under half of the gap, and the rest is unexplained. This sample comprises around 140,000 clones, about 75% of them detected only once. The ten largest account for 3.3% of the sample. What was sequenced was PBMCs. The receptors shown here come from a man between 40 and 49 years old in good health and CMV-seronegative.

The V call is TRBV14, the J call TRBJ2-7, with D possibly TRBD1 on 7 matching bases. The V and J ends lost 4 bases and 2 bases respectively, with 21 bases between them. Germline V lookup: CDR1 SGHDN, CDR2 FVKESK. This CDR3 comprises 17 residues. The chain's CDR3 is CASSRGWRGRNPYEQYF. CDR3 sequence (DNA): TGTGCCAGCAGCCGGGGGTGGAGGGGGCGAAATCCCTACGAGCAGTACTTC.

The V gene is TRBV11-2, the J gene TRBJ1-1; D not certain. The length of the CDR3 is 12 residues. Per the germline V gene, CDR1 is SGHAT and CDR2 is FQNNGV. V gave up 1 base and J gave up 7 bases, with 7 bases separating them. The CDR3 nucleotides read TGTGCCAGCAGCTTAGGGGGAGGTGAAGCTTTCTTT. This codes for CASSLGGGEAFF.

Points on this clone: Additional DNA sequences in this sample encode the identical CDR3. The rearrangement uses TRBV9 and TRBJ1-2; unclear D gene. The CDR3 loop spans 11 amino acids. With 3 bases removed from V and 5 bases from J, the gap between germline ends came to 5 bases. Germline lookup yields CDR1 SGDLS and CDR2 YYNGEE. The CDR3 is CASSAYYGYTF. The CDR3, as DNA: TGTGCCAGCAGCGCCTATTATGGCTACACCTTC.

V and J are TRBV20-1 and TRBJ1-4, with D uncertain. The CDR3 extends over 11 amino acids. Looked up from germline, CDR1 is DFQATT and CDR2 is SNEGSKA (reference sequence). Between the trimmed V and J ends, which lost 5 bases and 8 bases, there was a span of 9 bases. The CDR3 loop reads CSAPGKEKLFF. CDR3 in DNA: TGCAGTGCTCCCGGGAAAGAAAAACTGTTTTTT.

The genes are TRBV29-1 and TRBJ2-5; 7 positions match TRBD2. Trimming cost V 1 base and J 6 bases; bases outside gene matches: 5. CDR1 and CDR2 from the germline V gene are SQVTM and ANQGSEA. The CDR3 has 13 amino acids. The CDR3 DNA is TGCAGCGTTGAAGTTACCAGCGGGAAGACCCAGTACTTC. Its protein product is CSVEVTSGKTQYF. Based on the CDR3 plus reference TRBV29-1 and TRBJ2-5, the full variable domain is SAVISQKPSRDICQRGTSLTIQCQVDSQVTMMFWYRQQPGQSLTLIATANQGSEATYESGFVIDKFPISRPNLTFSTLTVSNMSPEDSSIYLCSVEVTSGKTQYFGPGTRLLVL.

This chain links TRBV7-8 with TRBJ1-1; tentatively, D is TRBD1 (5 bases). The germline V gene encodes CDR1 SGHVS and CDR2 FQNEAQ. This CDR3 contains 13 residues. V was pared by 7 bases and J by 7 bases, with 16 bases between. For the CDR3, the DNA is TGTGCCAGCACCCCGGGGGGGGTCGTTGAAGCTTTCTTT. Its protein product is CASTPGGVVEAFF.

Written as DNA, the CDR3 is TGTGCCAGCAGCCAAGCAGGGTTGGGGAATGAGCAGTTCTTC. It yields the protein CASSQAGLGNEQFF. The gene calls are TRBV14 and TRBJ2-1; tentative D call: TRBD1 (5 bases). The length of the CDR3 is 14 residues. Trimming left V 1 base short and J 7 bases short, with 11 bases between. Looked up from germline, CDR1 is SGHDN and CDR2 is FVKESK.

The gene calls are TRBV5-4 and TRBJ2-7, with D possibly matching TRBD1 (6 bases). The CDR3 is 15 residues long. Trimming cost V 2 bases and J 3 bases, with 15 bases left between them. The germline V gene encodes CDR1 SGHNT and CDR2 YYREEE (reference sequence). The CDR3 loop reads CASSFSRDKIYEQYF. The CDR3, as DNA: TGTGCCAGCAGCTTTAGTCGGGACAAGATCTACGAGCAGTACTTC.

The chain has TRBV19 and TRBJ1-1; 11 bases fit TRBD1. This CDR3 has 15 amino acids. The germline gives CDR1 LNHDA, CDR2 SQIVND (reference sequence). Trimming removed 8 bases from V and 1 base from J; junction bases left unmatched: 6. The CDR3 coding sequence is TGTGCCAGTTACCGGGACAGGGGGGGGAACACTGAAGCTTTCTTT. Its protein is CASYRDRGGNTEAFF.

The J gene is TRBJ2-3, the V gene TRBV7-8; TRBD1 matches 8 bases. V shed 4 bases, J shed 4 bases, and the junction held 13 bases outside the gene matches. Germline CDR1 and CDR2: SGHVS and FQNEAQ. The CDR3 consists of 17 residues. The CDR3 protein is CASSSGQGGFRSDTQYF. CDR3 coding DNA: TGTGCCAGCAGCTCTGGACAGGGAGGTTTTAGGTCAGATACGCAGTATTTT.

The chain links TRBV7-8 to TRBJ1-2, with D hard to call. Germline V gene data show CDR1 as SGHVS and CDR2 as FQNEAQ. The CDR3 totals 14 residues. Between the trimmed V and J ends, which lost 3 bases and 2 bases, there was a span of 10 bases. As DNA, the CDR3 is TGTGCCAGCAGCTTCGGTACAGAGAACTATGGCTACACCTTC. Protein: CASSFGTENYGYTF.

The chain combines TRBV5-6 with TRBJ2-1; 8 positions agree with TRBD2. V trimming: 4 bases; J trimming: 9 bases; junction bases outside the gene matches: 15. The length of the CDR3 is 16 residues. From germline, CDR1 is SGHDT and CDR2 YYEEEE. CDR3 coding DNA: TGTGCCAGCAGCAAGGGAGCGGGGGCAACCACACCTGAGCAGTTCTTC. Encoded protein: CASSKGAGATTPEQFF.

This clone was seen a handful of times. This chain joins TRBV18 and TRBJ1-1; tentative D call: TRBD1 (5 bases). Germline V gene sequence: CDR1 KGHSH, CDR2 LQKENI. The CDR3 is 13 amino acids. The V end lost 2 bases, the J end lost 8 bases, and 12 bases lay between the germline ends. The chain's CDR3 is CASSPNPRQEAFF. The CDR3 DNA reads as TGTGCCAGCTCACCAAATCCCAGACAGGAAGCTTTCTTT.

The chain is built from TRBV4-2 and TRBJ1-5; no clear D. The CDR3 runs 13 residues. The V gene lost 5 bases and the J gene lost 2 bases, with 7 bases spanning the gap. The germline V gene has CDR1 LGHNA and CDR2 YNFKEQ. CDR3 in amino acids: CASSRRGNQPQHF. The CDR3 region has the DNA TGTGCCAGCAGCAGACGGGGCAATCAGCCCCAGCATTTT.

This clone occurred once. The J gene is TRBJ2-7, the V gene TRBV19, with TRBD2 identical over 7 bases. The CDR3 spans 16 residues. CDR1 and CDR2 from the germline V gene are LNHDA and SQIVND (reference sequence). Trimming took 5 bases from V and 4 from J; bases not matched to a gene: 14. The CDR3 reads CASSPRGRAKGYEQYF. The CDR3 DNA follows: TGTGCCAGTAGTCCTCGAGGGAGGGCCAAGGGTTACGAGCAGTACTTC.